This T cell receptor (beta chain) was captured in a study of cytomegalovirus exposure and HLA in healthy donors. The PCR used 60 Vbeta and 13 Jbeta primers. Generated by immunoSEQ multiplex PCR, the TCRdb table keeps only in-frame clones and is missing some. The sample lists some 200,000 clones; around three quarters were seen once. Findings of the study overall: The study recorded 164 TCR beta chains that were cytomegalovirus-associated. Another analysis was done later, and it associated around 16,000 TCR beta sequences with HLA alleles at 0.05 false discovery rate. Fewer N-insertions (relative to the roughly 730-donor mean) were reportedly seen in an Asian-associated ancestry cluster in a later analysis. Sequencing depth roughly uniform across donors was assumed in presence/absence analyses.

On this clone itself: Antigen unknown.

Trimming cost V 8 bases and J 7 bases; bases outside gene matches: 5. Germline V CDR1 and CDR2: MNHNS, SASEGT. CDR3 length equals 11 residues. Specimen: PBMCs. The chain links TRBV6-1 to TRBJ2-7, with TRBD2 matching over 7 bases. This receptor was taken from a man in his forties in good health and CMV-seronegative. CDR3 bases: TGTGCCAGCGGGTCCGGGAGGGAGCAGTACTTC. Translation gives CASGSGREQYF.